This paragraph reports one T cell receptor beta chain. A much larger clone sits a single nucleotide away, making a read error possible. TCRdb processed the PCR reads anew with MiXCR; each CDR3 protein has one entry. The sample has under 350,000 distinct CDR3 sequences, over 20% seen once. This sample stems from a study of molecular identifiers for immune sequencing clone quantification. Germline V gene data show CDR1 as SGDLS and CDR2 as YYNGEE. The CDR3 sequence is 15 residues long. V was shortened by 7 bases and J by 5 bases, with 21 bases between the two germline ends. This TCR derives from a human donor in good health. Some libraries in this study had Jurkat cell RNA spiked in. Sequencing was done on a sample of naive CD8+ T cells from blood, with Jurkat cell RNA spiked in. Subset: FACS-sorted CD8+CD4-CCR7+CD45RA+ naive T cells. The chain couples TRBV9 to TRBJ1-1; maybe TRBD1 (6 bases). The CDR3 sequence is CASGLDEGGTTEAFF. DNA of the CDR3: TGTGCCAGCGGATTAGACGAGGGGGGTACGACTGAAGCTTTCTTT.